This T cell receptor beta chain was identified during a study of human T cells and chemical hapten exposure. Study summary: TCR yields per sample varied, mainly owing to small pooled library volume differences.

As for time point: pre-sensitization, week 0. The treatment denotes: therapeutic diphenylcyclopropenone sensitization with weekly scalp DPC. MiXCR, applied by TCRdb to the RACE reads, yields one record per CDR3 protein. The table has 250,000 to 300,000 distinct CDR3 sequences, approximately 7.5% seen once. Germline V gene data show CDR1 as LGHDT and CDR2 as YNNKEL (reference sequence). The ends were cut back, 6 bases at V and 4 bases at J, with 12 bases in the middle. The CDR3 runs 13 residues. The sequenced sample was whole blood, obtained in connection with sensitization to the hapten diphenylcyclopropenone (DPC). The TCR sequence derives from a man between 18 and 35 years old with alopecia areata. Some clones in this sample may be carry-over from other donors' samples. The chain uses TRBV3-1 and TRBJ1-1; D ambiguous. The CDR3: CASSFTPGTEAFF. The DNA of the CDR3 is TGTGCCAGCAGTTTCACCCCGGGCACTGAAGCTTTCTTT.